Below are 28 T cell receptor beta chains sequenced from a single sample in a study of shared clonotypes between healthy human individuals. Only in-frame clones appear in the TCRdb table, and some are missing; sequencing was by immunoSEQ multiplex PCR. The data show around 990,000 clones, 60% to 85% seen once. Input material: memory CD4+ T cells from PBMCs. Stated subset: CD45RA-negative fraction. The receptors come from a man younger than 35 in good health. Some clones in this sample may be carry-over from other donors' samples.

The chain has TRBV7-3 and TRBJ2-1; 7 bases line up with TRBD2. CDR1 and CDR2 from the germline V gene are SGHTA and FQGTGA. The CDR3 consists of 16 residues. J gave up 6 bases and V 4 bases, and 12 bases lay outside the gene matches. The CDR3 sequence is CASSSGSGVAGNEQFF. For the CDR3, the DNA is TGTGCCAGCAGCTCTGGGTCCGGGGTAGCGGGCAATGAGCAGTTCTTC. Complete variable domain (other parts from reference TRBV7-3 and TRBJ2-1): GAGVSQTPSNKVTEKGKYVELRCDPISGHTALYWYRQSLGQGPEFLIYFQGTGAADDSGLPNDRFFAVRPEGSVSTLKIQRTERGDSAVYLCASSSGSGVAGNEQFFGPGTRLTVL.

The chain uses TRBV7-8 and TRBJ2-1, with TRBD2 matching over 12 bases. This CDR3 is 14 amino acids long. V gave up 5 bases and J gave up 8 bases; unmatched junction bases: 4. Looked up from germline, CDR1 is SGHVS and CDR2 is FQNEAQ. The CDR3 is CASSPSGRDYEQFF. The DNA of the CDR3 is TGTGCCAGCAGCCCTAGCGGGAGGGACTATGAGCAGTTCTTC.

The genes are TRBV5-5 and TRBJ2-7; D is unclear. V lost 4 bases and J 2 bases, leaving 16 bases between the germline ends. CDR3 length equals 15 residues. CDR1 SGHKS and CDR2 YYEKEE come from the germline V gene (reference sequence). In nucleotides, the CDR3 is TGTGCCAGCAGCATAGACCATGGGGATACCTACGAGCAGTACTTC. Amino acid sequence: CASSIDHGDTYEQYF.

This clone was observed at least ten times. V usage is TRBV7-6 and J usage is TRBJ1-2, with no clear D. Germline lookup yields CDR1 SGHVS and CDR2 FNYEAQ. There are 12 residues in the CDR3. Between the trimmed V and J ends, which lost 3 bases and 3 bases, there was a span of 5 bases. The CDR3 here is CASSFNDYGYTF. CDR3 nucleotides: TGTGCCAGCAGCTTTAACGACTATGGCTACACCTTC. Supplemented by reference TRBV7-6 and TRBJ1-2, the full variable domain reads GAGVSQSPRYKVTKRGQDVALRCDPISGHVSLYWYRQALGQGPEFLTYFNYEAQQDKSGLPNDRFSAERPEGSISTLTIQRTEQRDSAMYRCASSFNDYGYTFGSGTRLTVV.

V gene TRBV15 combines with J gene TRBJ1-5, with TRBD1 identical over 8 bases. Trimming took 2 bases from V and 3 from J; bases not matched to a gene: 6. The germline V gene has CDR1 LNHNV and CDR2 YYDKDF (reference sequence). This CDR3 has 16 residues. The CDR3 is CATSRPGTGDNQPQHF. For the CDR3, the DNA is TGTGCCACCAGCAGACCCGGGACAGGTGACAATCAGCCCCAGCATTTT.

The chain couples TRBV27 to TRBJ1-5; 8 nucleotides agree with TRBD1. The length of the CDR3 is 15 residues. CDR1 and CDR2 (germline): MNHEY, SMNVEV (reference sequence). V lost 8 bases and J lost 6; bases outside the gene matches: 12. The CDR3 nucleotides are TGTGCCAGCGCCCCTCAGGGACAGGCTGGTCAGCCCCAGCATTTT. Translated, it gives CASAPQGQAGQPQHF.

In regard to this clone: The sample carries other DNA sequences with the same CDR3. The chain couples TRBV7-9 to TRBJ1-3; D gene unclear. In germline, CDR1 is SEHNR, CDR2 FQNEAQ (reference sequence). Trimming removed 8 bases from V and 0 bases from J, with 11 bases in between. The CDR3 contains 14 residues. The CDR3 reads CASSSLSSGNTIYF. CDR3 DNA: TGTGCCAGCTCCTCCCTGAGCTCTGGAAACACCATATATTTT.

The chain combines TRBV4-3 with TRBJ1-5; tentatively, D is TRBD1 (5 bases). This CDR3 is built from 15 residues. CDR1 and CDR2 (germline): LGHNA, YSLEER. V was shortened by 4 bases and J by 4 bases, with 14 bases between the two germline ends. The CDR3 DNA sequence: TGCGCCAGCAGCCTTGACAGACTCACAAATCAGCCCCAGCATTTT. Translated: CASSLDRLTNQPQHF.

The gene calls are TRBV5-1 and TRBJ2-5; weak D call: TRBD1 (6 bases). This CDR3 comprises 14 residues. Trimming left V 1 base short and J 4 bases short, with 11 bases between. Germline assignment: CDR1 SGHRS and CDR2 YFSETQ. CDR3 residues: CASSLWGRGETQYF. The CDR3 coding sequence is TGCGCCAGCAGCTTGTGGGGCAGGGGAGAGACCCAGTACTTC.

Comment on this clone: A single base separates this from a much larger clone, so it may be a read error. Other nucleotide sequences in the sample specify the same CDR3. The gene calls are TRBV7-7 and TRBJ2-1; D uncertain. The V end lost 1 base, the J end lost 3 bases, and 4 bases lay between the germline ends. The germline V gene has CDR1 SSHAT and CDR2 FNYEAQ (reference sequence). This CDR3 has 13 amino acids. The CDR3 sequence: CASSLGLYNEQFF. The CDR3 region has the DNA TGTGCCAGCAGCTTAGGACTCTACAATGAGCAGTTCTTC.

Here the CDR3 DNA reads TGTGCCTGGAAGTCAGGGGGCCTGGGGAACACTGAAGCTTTCTTT. Its protein is CAWKSGGLGNTEAFF. The chain carries TRBV30 and TRBJ1-1; TRBD1 matches at 8 bases. V lost 4 bases to trimming and J lost 1 base; unmatched junction nucleotides: 8. Germline assignment: CDR1 GTSNPN and CDR2 SVGIG (reference sequence). The CDR3 totals 15 residues.

V is TRBV19 and J is TRBJ2-3; 8 bases are a match to TRBD2. V was clipped by 7 bases and J by 7 bases; unmatched bases: 13. Per the germline V gene, CDR1 is LNHDA and CDR2 is SQIVND (reference sequence). The CDR3 has 15 residues. CDR3 region: CASNTQLAAVNTQYF. The CDR3 nucleotides are TGTGCCAGTAATACCCAACTAGCGGCGGTGAATACGCAGTATTTT.

The chain recombines TRBV7-2 with TRBJ1-1, with D unresolved. Germline assignment: CDR1 SGHTA and CDR2 FQGNSA. The CDR3 sequence is 15 residues long. V gave up 5 bases and J gave up 1 base, with 14 bases separating them. CDR3 sequence reads: CASSPYLAANTEAFF. In DNA, the CDR3 is TGTGCCAGCAGCCCCTACCTGGCCGCGAACACTGAAGCTTTCTTT.

As concerns this clone: It differs at one base from a far larger clone, so likely a read error. V gene TRBV6-6 combines with J gene TRBJ1-3; tentatively, D is TRBD1 (6 bases). V was trimmed by 4 bases and J by 4 bases, leaving 14 bases between them. The germline CDR1 and CDR2 sequences are MNHNY and SVGAGI (reference sequence). The CDR3 totals 15 residues. DNA for the CDR3: TGTGCCAGCAGTTCCCAGGGGATAGTCGGAAACACCATATATTTT. It yields the protein CASSSQGIVGNTIYF.

The chain uses TRBV29-1 and TRBJ2-5, with unresolved D. Per germline, CDR1 SQVTM and CDR2 ANQGSEA. The CDR3 sequence is 12 residues long. The ends were cut back, 3 bases at V and 5 bases at J, with 10 bases in the middle. The CDR3 DNA follows: TGCAGCGTTGAGTCTACAAGGGAGACCCAGTACTTC. Amino acid sequence: CSVESTRETQYF. Full variable domain (outside the CDR3, taken from reference TRBV29-1 and TRBJ2-5): SAVISQKPSRDICQRGTSLTIQCQVDSQVTMMFWYRQQPGQSLTLIATANQGSEATYESGFVIDKFPISRPNLTFSTLTVSNMSPEDSSIYLCSVESTRETQYFGPGTRLLVL.

In regard to this clone: Distinct nucleotide sequences in the sample also encode this CDR3. The V call is TRBV5-1, the J call TRBJ2-5; 7 bases are a match to TRBD1. Trimming removed 0 bases from V and 5 bases from J; junction bases left unmatched: 4. The CDR3 is 14 residues long. Germline-derived CDR1 and CDR2 are SGHRS and YFSETQ. CDR3 amino acids: CASSLGDRAETQYF. In DNA form, the CDR3 reads TGCGCCAGCAGCTTGGGCGACAGGGCGGAGACCCAGTACTTC.

CDR3 protein: CASSYGDSGYEQYF. The CDR3 nucleotides are TGTGCCAGCAGTTACGGGGACAGCGGCTACGAGCAGTACTTC. The chain joins TRBV6-5 to TRBJ2-7, with 7 bases aligning to TRBD1. Germline CDR1 is MNHEY and CDR2 is SVGAGI. The J segment lost 3 bases and the V segment lost 2 bases, leaving 4 bases of the junction unmatched. This CDR3 has 14 residues.

The J gene is TRBJ2-1, the V gene TRBV13; the match to TRBD1 covers 9 bases. Germline V gene lookup returns CDR1 PRHDT and CDR2 FYEKMQ (reference sequence). CDR3 size: 15 residues. The V segment lost 2 bases and the J segment 5 bases; nucleotides outside the gene matches: 4. The CDR3 here is CASSLRGTGHNEQFF. The CDR3 DNA reads as TGTGCCAGCAGCTTAAGAGGGACAGGGCACAATGAGCAGTTCTTC.

In this sample, this clone turned up a few times. Other DNA sequences in this sample translate to the same CDR3. The genes are TRBV5-1 and TRBJ2-3; TRBD2 agrees at 10 bases. V shed 0 bases and J 0 bases; nucleotides not matched to a gene: 1. Germline CDR1 and CDR2: SGHRS and YFSETQ. There are 16 residues in the CDR3. CDR3 coding DNA: TGCGCCAGCAGCTTGGGGACTAGCGGAAGCACAGATACGCAGTATTTT. Amino acid sequence: CASSLGTSGSTDTQYF.

The chain couples TRBV28 to TRBJ2-7, with unresolved D. The CDR3 totals 15 residues. Germline CDR1 MDHEN, CDR2 SYDVKM. Between the trimmed V and J ends, which lost 3 bases and 3 bases, there was a span of 15 bases. The CDR3 sequence: CASSFPSDGLYEQYF. The CDR3 DNA follows: TGTGCCAGCAGTTTCCCTTCCGACGGGCTCTACGAGCAGTACTTC.

The chain links TRBV27 to TRBJ1-5; D is unresolved. V was cut by 3 bases and J by 2 bases, with 5 bases left in between. CDR1 and CDR2 (germline): MNHEY, SMNVEV (reference sequence). The CDR3 is 13 residues long. CDR3 loop: CASSFTGNQPQHF. CDR3 in DNA: TGTGCCAGCAGTTTTACGGGCAATCAGCCCCAGCATTTT.

This clone was observed a handful of times. V usage is TRBV5-5 and J usage is TRBJ1-1; D is unresolved. The CDR3 loop spans 13 amino acids. Germline V gene sequence: CDR1 SGHKS, CDR2 YYEKEE (reference sequence). The V and J ends lost 4 bases and 1 base respectively, with 8 bases between them. The CDR3 bases are TGTGCCAGCAGCAGGGCAACGAACACTGAAGCTTTCTTT. Translation: CASSRATNTEAFF.

The CDR3 DNA follows: TGTGCCAGCAGCCCTGGGACTAGCGGGACGGAGACCCAGTACTTC. This translates into CASSPGTSGTETQYF. The rearrangement uses TRBV7-2 and TRBJ2-5; 13 positions agree with TRBD2. Germline V gene data show CDR1 as SGHTA and CDR2 as FQGNSA. The V and J ends lost 5 bases and 5 bases, in that order; junction bases with no gene match: 5. This CDR3 has 15 residues.

Here the CDR3 reads CASKEGDLYEQYF. For the CDR3, the DNA is TGTGCCAGTAAGGAGGGGGATCTTTACGAGCAGTACTTC. V is TRBV2 and J is TRBJ2-7; either TRBD1 or TRBD2 may fit D (6 bases each). In germline, CDR1 is SNHLY, CDR2 FYNNEI. CDR3 size: 13 residues. Trimming cost V 9 bases and J 4 bases, with 16 bases left between them.

This clone has a handful of counts. The chain couples TRBV7-6 to TRBJ2-1, with TRBD2 identical over 11 bases. This CDR3 is built from 16 residues. V gave up 5 bases and J gave up 5 bases; unmatched junction bases: 8. Germline CDR1 SGHVS, CDR2 FNYEAQ. The CDR3 DNA sequence: TGTGCCAGCAGCCCGATAGCGGGAGGGCCTAACAATGAGCAGTTCTTC. This sequence encodes CASSPIAGGPNNEQFF.

This chain joins TRBV5-1 and TRBJ1-4, with 8 nucleotides matching TRBD1. The ends lost 5 bases at V and 4 bases at J; junction bases unmatched: 4. CDR1 and CDR2 from the germline V gene are SGHRS and YFSETQ. The CDR3 spans 14 residues. The DNA of the CDR3 is TGCGCCAGCAGACCTACAGGGGGTAATGAAAAACTGTTTTTT. Translating it yields CASRPTGGNEKLFF.

The rearrangement joins TRBV9 to TRBJ1-3; D remains ambiguous. The germline gives CDR1 SGDLS, CDR2 YYNGEE. The CDR3 is 15 amino acids. The V and J ends lost 4 bases and 0 bases respectively, with 11 bases between them. CDR3 protein: CASSLTPFSGNTIYF. The CDR3 DNA sequence: TGTGCCAGCAGCCTGACACCATTCTCTGGAAACACCATATATTTT.

V usage is TRBV4-1 and J usage is TRBJ1-1; 9 positions match TRBD1. Trimming cost V 4 bases and J 6 bases; bases outside gene matches: 6. Germline CDR1 is MGHRA and CDR2 is YSYEKL. The CDR3 extends over 14 amino acids. The CDR3 coding sequence is TGCGCCAGCAGCCCGATGGGACAGGGCTCTGAAGCTTTCTTT. Protein product: CASSPMGQGSEAFF.